The 13 T cell receptor beta chains below were found in one sample sequenced in a study of tumor-infiltrating lymphocytes in primary liver carcinoma. Unsorted bulk tissue of about 18-32 mg yielded co-extracted RNA and DNA. With a constant-region primer, TCR beta cDNA was made from about 0.5 ug of total RNA. A slightly modified ARM-PCR protocol with three nested multiplex PCR rounds produced these TCR beta libraries. The first two PCR rounds used TRBV1-TRBV30 primers with a Cbeta primer, about 9 cycles each. In TCRdb, the multiplex PCR reads were re-called with MiXCR into one record per CDR3 protein. The profile shows around 120,000 distinct CDR3 sequences, about two thirds of them singletons. Sequencing was carried out using tumor-adjacent normal liver tissue. These receptor sequences come from a woman aged 55-70 years with primary liver carcinoma and hepatitis B virus infection.

On this clonotype itself: One end of the junction varies from germline; a read error may be responsible. The genes are TRBV9 and TRBJ2-1, with D uncertain. Germline V gene sequence: CDR1 SGDLS, CDR2 YYNGEE. CDR3 size: 12 residues. The chain's CDR3 is CTSSVPPEGQFF. CDR3 DNA sequence: TGTACCAGCAGCGTGCCCCCGGAAGGGCAGTTCTTC.

The rearrangement joins TRBV12-3 or TRBV12-4 to TRBJ2-3, with 8 bases that match TRBD2. CDR3 length: 16 amino acids. Trimming removed 5 bases from V and 6 bases from J; junction bases left unmatched: 13. CDR3 loop: CASSPLASGRKDTQYF. The DNA of the CDR3 is TGTGCCAGCAGTCCCCTCGCCAGCGGGAGAAAGGATACGCAGTATTTT.

About this clonotype: One end of the junction fails to match germline, which may point to a read error. V gene TRBV11-2 combines with J gene TRBJ2-5, with no clear D. The CDR3 has 16 residues. In germline, CDR1 is SGHAT, CDR2 FQNNGV. The CDR3 spells CASSYSRGIWRETQYF. The CDR3 nucleotides read TGTGCAAGCAGCTACTCCCGTGGTATCTGGAGAGAGACCCAGTACTTC.

This clonotype was seen a single time. A much larger clone sits a single nucleotide away, making a read error possible. The chain links TRBV20-1 to TRBJ2-5; weak D call: TRBD1 (6 bases). Germline V CDR1 and CDR2: DFQATT, SNEGSKA (reference sequence). The CDR3 is 14 residues long. CDR3: CCARSTGNIETQYF. The DNA of the CDR3 is TGCTGTGCTAGGAGTACAGGGAACATTGAGACCCAGTACTTC.

This clonotype showed up many times. V and J are TRBV28 and TRBJ1-2, with D possibly TRBD1 on 6 matching bases. V gave up 9 bases and J gave up 2 bases, with 13 bases separating them. Germline V gene lookup returns CDR1 MDHEN and CDR2 SYDVKM. The CDR3 has 13 residues. The CDR3 coding sequence is TGTGCCAGTAGGGGGGTCTACAACTATGGCTACACCTTC. Its protein is CASRGVYNYGYTF.

Note on this clonotype: A read error may produce the germline difference seen at one junction end. The chain employs TRBV11-2 and TRBJ2-1; D remains ambiguous. Germline CDR1 reads SGHAT; CDR2 reads FQNNGV. This CDR3 is 13 amino acids long. DNA for the CDR3: TGTGCAAGCAGCTTTTTGCAGAGCAATGAACAGTTCTTC. Protein sequence: CASSFLQSNEQFF.

Note on this clonotype: One end of the junction does not line up with germline, which may come from a read error. The V gene is TRBV12-3 or TRBV12-4, the J gene TRBJ2-7, with TRBD1 matching 8 bases. There are 14 residues in the CDR3. The CDR3 DNA follows: TGTGCCAGTAGTTTGAGACAGGGGATGCCCAAGCAGTACTTC. This encodes CASSLRQGMPKQYF.

The chain employs TRBV6-5 and TRBJ2-3; 9 bases line up with TRBD2. This CDR3 spans 14 amino acids. Germline lookup yields CDR1 MNHEY and CDR2 SVGAGI. The CDR3 region has the DNA TGTGCTACTGGAGCTAGCGGGGTCACAGATACGCAGTATTTT. Protein product: CATGASGVTDTQYF.

The chain has TRBV28 and TRBJ2-1; no definite D call. Trimming took 3 bases from V and 2 from J, leaving 8 bases between them. The V gene's germline CDR1 is MDHEN and CDR2 SYDVKM. The CDR3 covers 14 residues. CDR3 sequence reads: CASSFPRTYNEQFF. Written as DNA, the CDR3 is TGTGCCAGCAGTTTTCCACGGACCTACAATGAGCAGTTCTTC.

This clonotype was seen repeatedly, ten times or more. V usage is TRBV14 and J usage is TRBJ2-4; no reliable D call. The CDR3 runs to 14 residues. CDR1 SGHDN and CDR2 FVKESK come from the germline V gene. Trimming shortened V by 6 bases and J by 0 bases, and 9 bases separated the two germline ends. The CDR3 is CASSQLLAKNIQYF. The CDR3 DNA sequence: TGTGCCAGCAGTCAACTTCTAGCCAAAAACATTCAGTACTTC.

Details on this clonotype: The junction does not match germline at one end; this may be a read error. The chain links TRBV11-2 to TRBJ2-1; 10 bases fit TRBD1. The CDR3 runs 15 residues. CDR1 is SGHAT, CDR2 FQNNGV, per germline. The CDR3 region has the DNA TGTCCCAGCGACTCAACCAGGGACAGGGGCAATGAGCAGTTCTTC. Amino acid sequence: CPSDSTRDRGNEQFF.

This chain links TRBV9 with TRBJ2-5, with D unresolved. Per germline, CDR1 SGDLS and CDR2 YYNGEE. The germline V and J ends were trimmed by 0 bases and 4 bases, with 13 bases remaining between them. The CDR3 runs to 15 residues. The CDR3 DNA sequence: TGTGCCAGCAGCGTAGCGGAGAATGGTGGAGAGACCCAGTACTTC. It specifies CASSVAENGGETQYF.

A single count supports this clonotype. Germline is not matched at one junction end, which may reflect a read error. The genes are TRBV12-3 or TRBV12-4 and TRBJ1-1, with 7 bases aligning to TRBD1. The CDR3 is 15 amino acids. The CDR3 coding sequence is TGTGCCAGCAGTTTAGGTGACAGGGCAAACACTGAAGCTTTATTC. Encoded protein: CASSLGDRANTEALF.